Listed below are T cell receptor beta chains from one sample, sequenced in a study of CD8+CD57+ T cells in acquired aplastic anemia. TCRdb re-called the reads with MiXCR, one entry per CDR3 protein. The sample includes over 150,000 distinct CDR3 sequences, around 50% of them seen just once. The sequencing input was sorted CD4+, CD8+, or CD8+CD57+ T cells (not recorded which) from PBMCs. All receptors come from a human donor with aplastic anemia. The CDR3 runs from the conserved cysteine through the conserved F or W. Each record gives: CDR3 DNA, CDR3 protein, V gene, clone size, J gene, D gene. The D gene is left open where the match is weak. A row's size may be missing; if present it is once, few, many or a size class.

CDR3nt: TGCAGCGCACTTCTTGACAGGAGGCTCAAGCAGTACTTC
CDR3aa: CSALLDRRLKQYF
v_gene: TRBV29-1
abundance: .
j_gene: TRBJ2-7
d_gene: .

CDR3nt: TGTGCCAGCAGTGAGCCAGGGAGTGGGGCCAACGTCCTGACTTTC
CDR3aa: CASSEPGSGANVLTF
v_gene: TRBV10-3
abundance: many
j_gene: TRBJ2-6
d_gene: .

CDR3nt: TGTGCCAGCAGCTTAAGGACAGGGGCAAATACGCAGTATTTT
CDR3aa: CASSLRTGANTQYF
v_gene: TRBV7-3
abundance: .
j_gene: TRBJ2-3
d_gene: TRBD1

CDR3nt: TGTGCCAGCAGCGAGGTACGGTCCTACGAGCAGTACTTC
CDR3aa: CASSEVRSYEQYF
v_gene: TRBV7-2
abundance: .
j_gene: TRBJ2-7
d_gene: .

CDR3nt: TGTGCCAGCAGTGAATATAGAGCACCTATGGGGGTGTATGGCTACACCTTC
CDR3aa: CASSEYRAPMGVYGYTF
v_gene: TRBV25-1
abundance: .
j_gene: TRBJ1-2
d_gene: .

CDR3nt: TGTGCCAGTATTCAAGACGGAGGGTATAGCAATCAGCCCCAGCATTTT
CDR3aa: CASIQDGGYSNQPQHF
v_gene: TRBV19
abundance: many
j_gene: TRBJ1-5
d_gene: .

CDR3nt: TGTGCCAGCAGCTTGGAAGGTCTCAAGGGGAATTCACCCCTCCACTTT
CDR3aa: CASSLEGLKGNSPLHF
v_gene: TRBV5-6
abundance: many
j_gene: TRBJ1-6
d_gene: .

CDR3nt: TGCAGTGCTCTAACTCCTCCGAGGGGGGACCAGTACTTC
CDR3aa: CSALTPPRGDQYF
v_gene: TRBV20-1
abundance: medium-sized
j_gene: TRBJ2-5
d_gene: .

CDR3nt: TGTGCCAGCAGTTACGGGGATGGGGGCCAGGCAGCTTTCTTT
CDR3aa: CASSYGDGGQAAFF
v_gene: TRBV6-5
abundance: many
j_gene: TRBJ1-1
d_gene: .

CDR3nt: TGTGCCACCAGCAGACAGGGAGGGACTGAAGCTTTCTTT
CDR3aa: CATSRQGGTEAFF
v_gene: TRBV15
abundance: .
j_gene: TRBJ1-1
d_gene: .

CDR3nt: TGTGCCAGTAGTATTTCGGGGATCGCCTATAATTCACCCCTCCACTTT
CDR3aa: CASSISGIAYNSPLHF
v_gene: TRBV19
abundance: .
j_gene: TRBJ1-6
d_gene: .

CDR3nt: TGTGCCAGCAGTGAAGTATGGGGGGACAAACCGGCCAGGGAGCAGTTCTTC
CDR3aa: CASSEVWGDKPAREQFF
v_gene: TRBV6-1
abundance: .
j_gene: TRBJ2-1
d_gene: .

CDR3nt: TGTGCCAGCAGTCCTGGGGGGACCCAGTACTTC
CDR3aa: CASSPGGTQYF
v_gene: TRBV2
abundance: .
j_gene: TRBJ2-5
d_gene: .

CDR3nt: TGTGCCAGCAGTGACTCAGCAGGGGGCAGCTATGGCTACACCTTC
CDR3aa: CASSDSAGGSYGYTF
v_gene: TRBV6-4
abundance: .
j_gene: TRBJ1-2
d_gene: TRBD1

CDR3nt: TGTGCCAGCTCCAACACAGGGGAGGCAGATACGCAGTATTTT
CDR3aa: CASSNTGEADTQYF
v_gene: TRBV18
abundance: few
j_gene: TRBJ2-3
d_gene: .

CDR3nt: TGTGCCAGCAGTGATGTGGGGGCGGATAAGAACACTGAAGCTTTCTTT
CDR3aa: CASSDVGADKNTEAFF
v_gene: TRBV25-1
abundance: .
j_gene: TRBJ1-1
d_gene: .

CDR3nt: TGTGCCACCAGCAGAAGCCTAGCGGGGTCCCAGTCTCACTTC
CDR3aa: CATSRSLAGSQSHF
v_gene: TRBV15
abundance: many
j_gene: TRBJ2-7
d_gene: TRBD2

CDR3nt: TGCAGTGCTAGTGAGGACAGGCTCTCCTACGAGCAGTACTTC
CDR3aa: CSASEDRLSYEQYF
v_gene: TRBV20-1
abundance: few
j_gene: TRBJ2-7
d_gene: TRBD1

CDR3nt: TGCAGTGCCCCCCTGACAGGGAGCACAGATACGCAGTATTTT
CDR3aa: CSAPLTGSTDTQYF
v_gene: TRBV20-1
abundance: .
j_gene: TRBJ2-3
d_gene: TRBD1